This T cell receptor beta chain was recorded in a study of post-analysis software for immune sequencing data. Study results and limitations: Compared with controls, patients had more of about 5 TRBV segments, including TRBV5-6, TRBV5-1 and TRBV20-1. The study found significantly lower normalized Chao1 diversity in multiple sclerosis patients than in controls.

Remarks on this clonotype: The antigen remains undetermined. At one end the junction does not follow the germline gene, possibly because of a read error.

The CDR3 runs to 16 residues. CDR1 is SGHTA, CDR2 FQGTGA, per germline. The authors incorporated unique molecular identifiers into the TCR beta cDNA libraries. Approximately 500,000 cDNA molecules were obtained from roughly 1 to 10 million T cells. From the PCR reads, TCRdb called clonotypes with MiXCR, one entry per CDR3 protein. The sample holds around 260,000 distinct CDR3 sequences, roughly a third seen once. The sequence derives from a girl aged 5-17 years with multiple sclerosis. The sequencing input was blood. The chain has TRBV7-3 and TRBJ2-5, with 11 bases aligning to TRBD2. The CDR3 loop reads CAGSPLAGDAYNEQYF. DNA of the CDR3: TGTGCCGGCAGTCCACTAGCGGGAGACGCCTACAATGAGCAGTACTTC.